The entry below gives a single TCR beta chain sequence along with its context. The sample is drawn from a study of blood T cell repertoires in COVID-19. Study-level information: Sample material is recorded as cDNA or gDNA derived from T cells, B-cell-depleted T cells, or PBMCs.

Authors' processing steps: Estimation of nucleated cell counts relied on the amplification of reference gene primers. The data were produced by immunoSEQ multiplex PCR, yet TCRdb's version contains in-frame clones alone and is incomplete. The DNA gave D and trimming, while V, J and clone size come from that table. The sample yields 85,000 to 90,000 clones, roughly nine tenths seen once. V was pared by 3 bases and J by 6 bases, with 12 bases between. The CDR3 contains 15 residues. Germline V gene lookup returns CDR1 MNHNS and CDR2 SASEGT. This TCR came from an elderly woman with active COVID-19. This chain connects TRBV6-1 to TRBJ1-6, with D maybe TRBD1 (6 bases). Sequencing used peripheral blood. CDR3 bases: TGTGCCAGCAGTGATTGGACAGTACGTAATTCACCCCTCCACTTT. Protein product: CASSDWTVRNSPLHF.